This T cell receptor (beta chain) derives from a study of T cells in Graves' hyperthyroidism and ophthalmopathy. Whole-study results and caveats: A model of 13 V-J pairs discriminated ophthalmopathy from stable hyperthyroidism.

It was RNA transcripts that yielded the amplified TCR beta CDR3 regions. An initial round of RT-PCR targeting the TCR CDR3 relied on the HTBI primer set. TCRdb reprocessed the multiplex PCR reads with MiXCR, giving one entry per CDR3 protein. The table shows 600,000 to 700,000 distinct CDR3 sequences, with 40% to 55% occurring only once. Of note for this clonotype: Its antigen is not known.

Exclusions: uncontrolled infection, other autoimmune disease, pregnancy, lactation. On the basis of clinical symptoms, serum thyroxine and TRAb, thyroid ultrasound and orbital computed tomography, diagnoses were made. Germline loops: CDR1 SGHRS, CDR2 YFSETQ. V trimming: 6 bases; J trimming: 0 bases; junction bases outside the gene matches: 6. This CDR3 comprises 16 residues. The sample comprised peripheral blood or thyroid tissue (not recorded which). The rearrangement uses TRBV5-1 and TRBJ1-6; 7 positions agree with TRBD1. The sequence was collected from an adult man with Graves' disease, either hyperthyroidism or ophthalmopathy (not recorded which). CDR3 protein: CASTKTGSSYNSPLHF. CDR3 bases: TGCGCCAGCACCAAGACAGGGAGCTCCTATAATTCACCCCTCCACTTT.